This T cell receptor (beta chain) was captured in a study of cytomegalovirus exposure and HLA in healthy donors listed by TCRdb under 2017. For the study in its entirety: An earlier analysis of 550 to 700 of the donors reported 250 to 300 Gb of sequence data and some 120 million unique TCR beta sequences from some 180 million T cells. Every discovery cohort repertoire had been produced on one sequencing platform. The study aimed to test whether signatures of past pathogen exposure could be identified by cataloging public T cell receptors. Using immunosequencing, the study profiled T cell repertoires from some 670 subjects and related those repertoires to cytomegalovirus serostatus. Class I and class II HLA loci were covered by the typing at four-digit resolution. An early release that covered roughly 600 HLA-typed donors contained about 300 gigabases of sequencing data and about 93 million unique TCR sequences. In the later analysis, no new phenotypic data were used to find candidate immune exposures; instead, reliance was placed on TCR beta sequences and their occurrence across donors. In a later genetic analysis, genome-wide SNP genotypes for about 55% of the 666 donors were used, and that subset was treated as a discovery cohort. In an earlier analysis of roughly 600 of the donors, high-throughput TCR beta sequencing was used to judge whether each TCR beta V gene segment behaved as functional or pseudogenic. Donor age, sex, ethnicity and CMV serostatus were compiled together with the repertoire data. Of the 300 to 450 genotyped donors, 80% to 90% were placed in the genetic ancestry cluster associated with self-reported Caucasian donors. Among about 400 genotyped donors of the cohort, an average of around 220,000 unique TCR beta nucleotide sequences was sequenced per donor, of which about 19% were non-productive. In addition to the first cohort of 500 to 850 subjects, a separate validation cohort of under 150 different subjects was used. A later analysis re-examined previously published TCR beta repertoires from several hundred donors and added high-resolution HLA genotyping to investigate patterns of TCR occurrence. The number of donors typed differed by locus, with 629-630 for A, B, C, DRB1 and DQB1, over 500 for DQA1, over 600 for DPA1, and roughly 450 for DPB1. To predict cytomegalovirus infection status, the study brought together high-throughput TCR immunosequencing, statistical association of individual TCRs with disease status, and machine learning. Because of strong linkage in the cohort, a few DR-DQ haplotypes were treated as single units for association and clustering. The investigation overall reported the following: An association between a missense DCLRE1C variant and V-gene and J-gene trimming of TCR beta chains was found in a later genetic analysis and replicated in an independent cohort. Linkage disequilibrium might explain the correlated functional status among segregating V segments, but an unknown experimental factor could not be ruled out. Roughly uniform sequencing depth across donors was assumed in presence/absence analyses, although this assumption may not hold. In a later genetic analysis, fewer N-insertions in productive TCRs were reported among donors in an Asian-associated ancestry cluster than the roughly 700-donor mean. It was suggested by the authors that the approach could potentially be generalized to other disease states and immunological phenotypes. Because HLA typing was missing for some donors at each locus, association tests included only the typed subset. A later analysis associated about 16,000 TCR beta sequences with specific HLA alleles at a false discovery rate of 0.05. A later analysis found that most CMV-associated TCR beta chains appeared HLA-restricted, with HLA associations seemingly driven largely by CMV exposure. For the cohort, immune exposure information was limited to CMV serostatus. In a later analysis, the rate of TCR association differed among HLA loci, with DRB1 alleles having the most associated TCRs and HLA-C alleles having the fewest. The classifier was reported to diagnose cytomegalovirus status with high specificity and sensitivity in both the original and validation cohorts. A cluster of highly shared sequence variants was judged likely to represent a technical artifact of the sequencing pipeline. The 87-base-pair reads could not distinguish some IMGT-functional V segments, including TRBV6-2 and TRBV6-3, so those segments were excluded. In an earlier analysis of approximately 590 of the donors, most TCR beta V segments appeared in productive rearrangements about 87% or about 30% of the time, broadly matching IMGT annotations. Most TCR sequences were seen in very few donors, while some public TCRs were found in many individuals. Three of the identified cytomegalovirus-associated TCR beta chains were confirmed in vitro to be specific for cytomegalovirus antigens. In a later analysis, HLA-associated TCR beta chains showed more clonal expansion and lower generation probabilities than non-associated chains that were equally common. In the study, 150 to 200 TCR beta chains were listed as associated with cytomegalovirus. The earlier analysis of 587 of the donors excluded around 17 rarely observed V segments, including chromosome 9 orphons, because counts were too low. The cohort was sequenced for TCR beta chains only, and without alpha or paired-chain data the features that could be detected were limited. A further reported finding was that TCR beta sequences accurately predicted the HLA-A and HLA-B alleles for most subjects in the first cohort. Assigning TCR associations to individual alleles was difficult when HLA alleles, especially DR and DQ, strongly co-occurred. In a later analysis, several top co-occurrence clusters were reported to appear linked to parvovirus B19, influenza, CMV and Epstein-Barr virus.

Inclusive of the bounding cysteine and phenylalanine, the CDR3 is 10 residues long. The CDR3 DNA has 30 bases and is translated from base 1. V is cut by 7 bases and J by 11 bases, and the space between the germline ends is 11 bases. CDR1 is given as MNHEY and CDR2 as SVGAGI, both from the germline V gene. The cohort consisted of 666 healthy bone marrow donors. Cohort members were all nominally healthy when sampled, although unrecorded immune exposures were likely present. The donor tested CMV seronegative, placing the donor among the 350 to 400 seronegative members of the cohort. Each donor provided a peripheral blood sample, and peripheral blood mononuclear cells were used for TCR beta sequencing. Genomic DNA extraction from the blood cell samples was performed with the Qiagen DNeasy Blood Extraction Kit. The library relied on the immunoSEQ multiplex PCR assay. A mixture of 60 forward primers for TCR Vbeta segments and 13 reverse primers for TCR Jbeta segments was used in the multiplex PCR. A multiplex PCR assay on genomic DNA amplified the CDR3 region of rearranged TCR beta genes. On the Illumina HiSeq System, the amplified TCR beta libraries were sequenced as 87-base-pair reads. In the paper's pipeline: In a later analysis, about 80 million unique TCR beta chains were counted across the roughly 610 repertoires, and about 10 million of these chains were shared by at least two donors. Raw reads were error-corrected and collapsed into unique sequences with a nearest-neighbor algorithm that merged closely related sequences to remove PCR and sequencing errors. CDR3 sequences were aligned to IMGT reference sequences to assign V, D and J gene segments. For a sequence to be retained, a match of at least six nucleotides to both a V gene segment and a J gene segment was required. A rearrangement counted as productive if the CDR3 had no stop codons and remained in frame with V and J, and every other rearrangement counted as non-productive. CDR3 was defined according to IMGT convention as the region running from the second conserved V-encoded cysteine to the conserved J-encoded phenylalanine. The earlier analysis of about 500 of the donors excluded sequences that lacked an unambiguous match to a single V gene segment. An earlier analysis of 450 to 650 of the donors called V segments functional above 56.7% productive rearrangements and segregating when the between-donor standard deviation exceeded 5%. A statistical classification framework was built for diagnosing cytomegalovirus status from the catalog of TCR beta chain sequences. In a later analysis, V and J genes were assigned by comparing TCR nucleotide sequences against IMGT/GENE-DB human TR gene sequences. In a later analysis, CDR3 sequences and most-parsimonious VDJ recombination scenarios were assigned using the TCRdist pipeline. In a later analysis, each TCR beta chain was defined by its CDR3 amino acid sequence together with its V-gene family, and reads without a unique V-gene family were excluded. In a later analysis, 450 to 600 highly shared, low-generation-probability nucleotide sequences were removed to address suspected cross-contamination and a sequencing artifact. For each public chain, a later analysis derived a clonal expansion index from normalized ranks of inferred template counts within each repertoire. Generation probabilities in a later analysis came from a VDJ recombination model fitted to out-of-frame rearrangements, and those results were checked against IGoR. In a later analysis, TCR-TCR, TCR-HLA and TCR-CMV co-occurrence was scored with hypergeometric tests, and a repertoire-size bias correction was applied to TCR pairs. To estimate false discovery rates, a later analysis permuted the HLA or CMV assignments 20 times. In a later analysis, co-occurring TCRs were grouped using DBSCAN, and TCRdist sequence similarity was added for clustering within HLA-allele-positive subsets. Repertoires with fewer than 30,000 or more than 120,000 public chains, plus five repertoires with anomalous nucleotide sharing, were excluded from co-occurrence clustering. What TCRdb holds here is the immuneACCESS table cut down to in-frame rearrangements. Part of the clones is not present; checked against another copy, under half of the missing clones reflect an unresolved V gene, and the others are unexplained. The V and J calls and clone size were taken over from that table, and D and trimming were inferred from the DNA. The sample table holds about 200,000 clones, of which 65% to 85% were seen once. The biggest ten clones account for roughly 3% of the sample.

Details on this clone: Its antigen remains unidentified. The input lacks base qualities; no much larger clone sits a single base away.

The sequence came from a woman aged 25-40 years in good health and CMV-seronegative. Rearrangement joined TRBV6-5 to TRBJ2-5; no D gene is confidently identified. Sequencing input: PBMCs. The CDR3 protein is CASTSKEQYF. The nucleotides are TGTGCCAGCACCTCAAAGGAGCAGTACTTC.